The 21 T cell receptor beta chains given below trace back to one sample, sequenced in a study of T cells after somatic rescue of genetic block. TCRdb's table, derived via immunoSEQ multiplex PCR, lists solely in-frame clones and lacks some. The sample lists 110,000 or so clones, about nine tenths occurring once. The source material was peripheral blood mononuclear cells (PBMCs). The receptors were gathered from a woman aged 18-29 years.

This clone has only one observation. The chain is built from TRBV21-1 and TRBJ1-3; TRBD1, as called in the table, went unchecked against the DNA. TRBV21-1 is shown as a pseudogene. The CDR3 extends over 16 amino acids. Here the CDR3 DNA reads TGTGCCAGCAGCTCAAAAAACAGTTGCTCTGGAAACACCATATATTTT. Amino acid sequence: CASSSKNSCSGNTIYF.

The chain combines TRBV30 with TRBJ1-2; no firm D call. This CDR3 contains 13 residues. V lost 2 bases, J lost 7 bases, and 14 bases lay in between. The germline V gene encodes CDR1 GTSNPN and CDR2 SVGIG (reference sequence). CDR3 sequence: CAWSMDPTGGYTF. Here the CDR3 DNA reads TGTGCCTGGAGTATGGACCCGACGGGTGGCTACACCTTC.

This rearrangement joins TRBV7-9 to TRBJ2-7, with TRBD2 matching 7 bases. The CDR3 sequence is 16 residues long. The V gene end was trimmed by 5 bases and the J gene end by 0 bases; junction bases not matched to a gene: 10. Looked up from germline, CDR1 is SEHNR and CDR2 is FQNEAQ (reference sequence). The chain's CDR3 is CASSGEEAGRSYEQYF. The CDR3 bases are TGTGCCAGCAGCGGAGAAGAAGCGGGGCGCTCCTACGAGCAGTACTTC.

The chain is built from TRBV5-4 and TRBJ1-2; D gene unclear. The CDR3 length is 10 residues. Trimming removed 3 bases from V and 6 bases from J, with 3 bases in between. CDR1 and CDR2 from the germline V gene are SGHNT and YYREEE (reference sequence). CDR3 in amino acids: CASSSHGYTF. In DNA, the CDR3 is TGTGCCAGCAGCTCCCATGGCTACACCTTC.

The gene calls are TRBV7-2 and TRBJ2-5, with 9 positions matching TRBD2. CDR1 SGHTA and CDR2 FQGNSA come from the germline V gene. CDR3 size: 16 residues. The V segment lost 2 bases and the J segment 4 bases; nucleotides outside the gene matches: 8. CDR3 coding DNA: TGTGCCAGCAGCTTACGGAGTAGCGGGGGCCGAGAGACCCAGTACTTC. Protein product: CASSLRSSGGRETQYF.

CDR3 sequence reads: CASSLEGQGYSPLHF. CDR3 DNA sequence: TGCGCCAGCAGCTTGGAGGGACAGGGGTATTCACCCCTCCACTTT. J is TRBJ1-6 and V is TRBV5-1; 10 nucleotides agree with TRBD1. The CDR3 contains 15 residues. Germline loops: CDR1 SGHRS, CDR2 YFSETQ. Trimming removed 0 bases from V and 8 bases from J; junction bases left unmatched: 2.

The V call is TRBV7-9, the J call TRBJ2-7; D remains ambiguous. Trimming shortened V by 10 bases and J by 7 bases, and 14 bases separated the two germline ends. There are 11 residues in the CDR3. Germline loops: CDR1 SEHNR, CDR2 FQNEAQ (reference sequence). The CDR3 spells CAIDMRLEQYF. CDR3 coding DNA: TGTGCCATCGATATGAGGCTTGAGCAGTACTTC.

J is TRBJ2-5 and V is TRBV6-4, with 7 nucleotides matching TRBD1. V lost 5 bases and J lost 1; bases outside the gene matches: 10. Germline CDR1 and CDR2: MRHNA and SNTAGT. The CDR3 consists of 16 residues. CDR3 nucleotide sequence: TGTGCCAGCAGTTTTCATAGGGGGCCGGTCCAAGAGACCCAGTACTTC. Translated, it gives CASSFHRGPVQETQYF.

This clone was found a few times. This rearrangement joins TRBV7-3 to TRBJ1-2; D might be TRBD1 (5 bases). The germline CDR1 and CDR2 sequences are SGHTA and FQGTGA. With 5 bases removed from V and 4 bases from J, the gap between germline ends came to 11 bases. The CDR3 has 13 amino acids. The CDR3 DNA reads TGTGCCAGCAGCCCCGGGACTGCCTATGGCTACACCTTC. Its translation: CASSPGTAYGYTF.

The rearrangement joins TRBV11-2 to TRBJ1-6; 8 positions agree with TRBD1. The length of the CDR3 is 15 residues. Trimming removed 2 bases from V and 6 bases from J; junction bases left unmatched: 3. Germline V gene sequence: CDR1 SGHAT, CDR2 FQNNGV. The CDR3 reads CASSLQGAGNSPLHF. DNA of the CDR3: TGTGCCAGCAGCTTACAGGGGGCAGGTAATTCACCCCTCCACTTT.

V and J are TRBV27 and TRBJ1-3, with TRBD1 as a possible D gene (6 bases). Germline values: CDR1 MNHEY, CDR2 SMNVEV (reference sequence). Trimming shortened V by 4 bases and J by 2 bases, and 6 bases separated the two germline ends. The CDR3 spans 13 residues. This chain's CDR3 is CASSWGPGNTIYF. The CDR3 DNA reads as TGTGCCAGCAGTTGGGGGCCTGGAAACACCATATATTTT.

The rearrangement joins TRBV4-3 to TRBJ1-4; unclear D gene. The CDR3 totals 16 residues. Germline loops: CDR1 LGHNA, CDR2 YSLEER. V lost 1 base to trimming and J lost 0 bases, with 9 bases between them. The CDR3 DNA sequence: TGCGCCAGCAGCCAAGGTACCGGAGCAACTAATGAAAAACTGTTTTTT. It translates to CASSQGTGATNEKLFF.

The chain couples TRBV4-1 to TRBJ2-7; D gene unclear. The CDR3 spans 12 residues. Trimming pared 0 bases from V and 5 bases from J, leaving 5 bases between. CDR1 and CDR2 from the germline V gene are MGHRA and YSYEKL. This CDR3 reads CASSQELNEQYF. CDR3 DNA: TGCGCCAGCAGCCAAGAACTCAACGAGCAGTACTTC.

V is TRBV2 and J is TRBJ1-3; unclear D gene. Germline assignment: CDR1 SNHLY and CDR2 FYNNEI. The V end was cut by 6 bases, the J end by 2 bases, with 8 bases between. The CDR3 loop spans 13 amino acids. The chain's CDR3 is CASSTLPGNTIYF. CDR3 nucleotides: TGTGCCAGCAGCACGTTGCCTGGAAACACCATATATTTT.

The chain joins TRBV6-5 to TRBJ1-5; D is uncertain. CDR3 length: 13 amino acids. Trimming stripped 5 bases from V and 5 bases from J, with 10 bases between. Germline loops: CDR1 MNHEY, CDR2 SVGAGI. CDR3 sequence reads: CASSPGRYQPQHF. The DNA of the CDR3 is TGTGCCAGCAGTCCGGGGAGGTATCAGCCCCAGCATTTT.

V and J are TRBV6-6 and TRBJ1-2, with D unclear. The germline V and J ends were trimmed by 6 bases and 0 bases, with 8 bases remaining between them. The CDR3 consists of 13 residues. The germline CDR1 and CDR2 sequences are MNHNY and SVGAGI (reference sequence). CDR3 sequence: CASSPRTNYGYTF. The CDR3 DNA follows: TGTGCCAGCAGCCCTCGTACTAACTATGGCTACACCTTC.

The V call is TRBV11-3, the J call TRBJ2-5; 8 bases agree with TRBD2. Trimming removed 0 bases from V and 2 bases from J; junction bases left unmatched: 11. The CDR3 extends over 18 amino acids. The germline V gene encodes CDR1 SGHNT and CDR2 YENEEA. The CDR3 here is CASSLEGRRAGGQETQYF. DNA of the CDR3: TGTGCCAGCAGCTTAGAGGGCCGCCGTGCGGGGGGACAAGAGACCCAGTACTTC.

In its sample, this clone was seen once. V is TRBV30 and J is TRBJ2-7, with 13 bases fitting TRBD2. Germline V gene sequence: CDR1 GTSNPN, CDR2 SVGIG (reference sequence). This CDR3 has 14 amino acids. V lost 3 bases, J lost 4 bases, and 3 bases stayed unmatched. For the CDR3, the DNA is TGTGCCTGGAGGACTAGCGGGGGGTCATACGAGCAGTACTTC. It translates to CAWRTSGGSYEQYF.

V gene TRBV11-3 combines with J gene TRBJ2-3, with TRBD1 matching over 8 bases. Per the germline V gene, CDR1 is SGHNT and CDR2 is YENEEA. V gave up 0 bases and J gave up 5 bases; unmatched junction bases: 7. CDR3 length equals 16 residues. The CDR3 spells CASSLDPNRGEDTQYF. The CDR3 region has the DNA TGTGCCAGCAGCTTAGATCCGAACAGGGGGGAAGATACGCAGTATTTT.

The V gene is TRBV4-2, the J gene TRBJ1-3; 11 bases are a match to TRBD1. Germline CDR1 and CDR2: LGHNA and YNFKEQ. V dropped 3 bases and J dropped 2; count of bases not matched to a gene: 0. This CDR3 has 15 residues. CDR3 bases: TGTGCCAGCAGCCAGGGACAGGGGGCTGGAAACACCATATATTTT. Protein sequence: CASSQGQGAGNTIYF.

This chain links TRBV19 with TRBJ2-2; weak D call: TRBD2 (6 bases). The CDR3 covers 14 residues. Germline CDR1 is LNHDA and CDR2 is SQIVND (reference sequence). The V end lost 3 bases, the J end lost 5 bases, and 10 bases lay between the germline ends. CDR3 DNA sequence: TGTGCCAGTAGTATTAGCGGTAGGACCGGGGAGCTGTTTTTT. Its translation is CASSISGRTGELFF. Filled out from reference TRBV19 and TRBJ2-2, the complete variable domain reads DGGITQSPKYLFRKEGQNVTLSCEQNLNHDAMYWYRQDPGQGLRLIYYSQIVNDFQKGDIAEGYSVSREKKESFPLTVTSAQKNPTAFYLCASSISGRTGELFFGEGSRLTVL.